This T cell receptor beta chain comes out of a study of shared clonotypes between healthy human individuals. Study-level points and caveats: Shared clonotypes: approximately 5% naive CD4, around 4% naive CD8, over 2% memory CD4, approximately 0.41% memory CD8. Incomplete sequencing of sorted subsets was indicated by rarefaction despite large depth. Investigators expected sequencing depth to affect clonotype sharing among donors. Non-shared clonotypes displayed generation probabilities falling below those of clonotypes present in all four donors.

Measured with immunoSEQ multiplex PCR; TCRdb has only the in-frame clones, and not every one. The sample consists of roughly 400,000 clones, about 97% of them appearing once. Trimming took 1 base from V and 3 from J, leaving 4 bases between them. Germline values: CDR1 DFQATT, CDR2 SNEGSKA (reference sequence). This CDR3 has 11 residues. This clone is a singleton in its sample. Its antigen remains unidentified. The receptor's source is a man aged 30 to 39 in good health. The specimen was memory CD8+ T cells sorted from blood. Subset here: CD45RO+ cells pooled with CCR7-negative TemRA cells. This sequence joins TRBV20-1 and TRBJ2-7; D not resolved. CDR3 amino acids: CSARVDYEQYF. As DNA, the CDR3 is TGCAGTGCTAGAGTAGACTACGAGCAGTACTTC.